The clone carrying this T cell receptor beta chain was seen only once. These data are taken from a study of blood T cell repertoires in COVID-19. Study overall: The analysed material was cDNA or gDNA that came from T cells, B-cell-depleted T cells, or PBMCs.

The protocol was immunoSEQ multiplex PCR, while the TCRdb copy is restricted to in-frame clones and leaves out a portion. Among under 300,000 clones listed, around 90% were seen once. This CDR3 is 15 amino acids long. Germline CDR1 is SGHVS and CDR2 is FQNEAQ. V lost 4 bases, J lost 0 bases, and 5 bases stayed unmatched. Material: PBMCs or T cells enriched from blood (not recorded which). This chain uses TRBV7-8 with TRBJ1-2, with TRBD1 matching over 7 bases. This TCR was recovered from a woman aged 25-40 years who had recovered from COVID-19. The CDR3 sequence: CASSYYRGTNYGYTF. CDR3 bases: TGTGCCAGCAGCTACTACAGGGGTACTAACTATGGCTACACCTTC.